Listed here is a single T cell receptor beta chain. Germline V CDR1 and CDR2: ENHRY, SYGVKD. V was pared by 5 bases and J by 6 bases, with 23 bases between. CDR3 size: 17 residues. The sample belongs to a study of patients and donors after allogeneic stem cell transplantation. TCRdb redid the calling of the RT-PCR reads with MiXCR, one entry per CDR3 protein. Of 900,000 to 1,000,000 distinct CDR3 sequences listed, approximately 18% were seen once; the top ten hold about 6%. The chain is built from TRBV10-3 and TRBJ2-1; possibly TRBD2 for D (7 bases). This clonotype originated in a human donor who was either an allogeneic HSCT recipient or a stem cell or donor lymphocyte infusion donor (not recorded which). It is not recorded whose cells these are; they may come from a transplant donor. The specimen was blood, either unsorted or a sorted T cell fraction (not recorded which). The CDR3 region has the DNA TGTGCCATCAGTCTATTTTCCGGGGGGCGGGACATCAATGAGCAGTTCTTC. Its translation is CAISLFSGGRDINEQFF.